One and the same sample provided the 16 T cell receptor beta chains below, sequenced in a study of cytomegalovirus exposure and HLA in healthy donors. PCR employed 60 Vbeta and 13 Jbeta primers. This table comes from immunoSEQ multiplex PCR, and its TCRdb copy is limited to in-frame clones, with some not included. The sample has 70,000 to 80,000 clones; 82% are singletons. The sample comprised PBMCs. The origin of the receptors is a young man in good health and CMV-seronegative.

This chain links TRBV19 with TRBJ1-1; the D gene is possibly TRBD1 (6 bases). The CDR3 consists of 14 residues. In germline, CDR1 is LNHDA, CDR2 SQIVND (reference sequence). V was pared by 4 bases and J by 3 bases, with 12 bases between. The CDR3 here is CASSNRAFYTEAFF. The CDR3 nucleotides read TGTGCCAGTAGTAACAGGGCTTTTTACACTGAAGCTTTCTTT.

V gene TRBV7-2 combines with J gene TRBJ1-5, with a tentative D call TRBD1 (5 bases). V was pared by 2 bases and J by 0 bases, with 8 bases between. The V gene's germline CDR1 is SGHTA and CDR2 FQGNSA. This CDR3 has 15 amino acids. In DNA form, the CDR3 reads TGTGCCAGCAGCTTAAAGGGGTATAGCAATCAGCCCCAGCATTTT. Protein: CASSLKGYSNQPQHF.

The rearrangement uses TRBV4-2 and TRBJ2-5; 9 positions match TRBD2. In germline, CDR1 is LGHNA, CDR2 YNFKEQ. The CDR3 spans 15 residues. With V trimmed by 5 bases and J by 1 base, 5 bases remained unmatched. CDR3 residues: CASSLLAGSQETQYF. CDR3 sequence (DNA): TGTGCCAGCAGCTTACTAGCGGGCAGCCAAGAGACCCAGTACTTC.

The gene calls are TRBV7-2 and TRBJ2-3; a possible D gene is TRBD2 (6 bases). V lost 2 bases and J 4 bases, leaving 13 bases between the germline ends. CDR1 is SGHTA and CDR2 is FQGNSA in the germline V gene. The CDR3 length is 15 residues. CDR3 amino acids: CASSLFPRGADTQYF. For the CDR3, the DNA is TGTGCCAGCAGCTTATTTCCCCGCGGGGCAGATACGCAGTATTTT.

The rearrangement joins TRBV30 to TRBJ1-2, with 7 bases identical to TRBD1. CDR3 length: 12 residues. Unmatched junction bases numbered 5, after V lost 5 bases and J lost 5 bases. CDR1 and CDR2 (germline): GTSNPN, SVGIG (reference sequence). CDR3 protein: CAWSTGRYGYTF. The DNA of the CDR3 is TGTGCCTGGTCGACAGGGCGGTATGGCTACACCTTC.

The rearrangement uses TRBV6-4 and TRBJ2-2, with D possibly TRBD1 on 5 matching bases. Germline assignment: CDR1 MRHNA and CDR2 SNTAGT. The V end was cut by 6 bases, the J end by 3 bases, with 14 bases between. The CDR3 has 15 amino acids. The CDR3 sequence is CASSEDRTYTGELFF. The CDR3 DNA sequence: TGTGCCAGCAGCGAAGACAGAACCTACACCGGGGAGCTGTTTTTT.

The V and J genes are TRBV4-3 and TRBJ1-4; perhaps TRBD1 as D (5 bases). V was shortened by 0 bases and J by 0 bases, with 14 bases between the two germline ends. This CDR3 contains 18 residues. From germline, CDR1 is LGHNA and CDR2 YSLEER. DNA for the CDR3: TGCGCCAGCAGCCAAGATCTTGGGGCCAAGACAACTAATGAAAAACTGTTTTTT. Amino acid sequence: CASSQDLGAKTTNEKLFF.

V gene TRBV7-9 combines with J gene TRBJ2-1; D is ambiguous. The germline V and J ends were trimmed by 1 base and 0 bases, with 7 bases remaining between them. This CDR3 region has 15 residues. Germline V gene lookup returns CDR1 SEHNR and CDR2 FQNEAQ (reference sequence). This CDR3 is CASSLDSGSYNEQFF. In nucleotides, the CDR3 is TGTGCCAGCAGCTTAGACTCCGGCTCCTACAATGAGCAGTTCTTC.

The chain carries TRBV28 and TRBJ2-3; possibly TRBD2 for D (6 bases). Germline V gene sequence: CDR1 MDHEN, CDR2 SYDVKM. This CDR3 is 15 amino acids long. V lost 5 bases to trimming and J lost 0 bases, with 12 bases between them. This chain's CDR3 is CASSPSGTSTDTQYF. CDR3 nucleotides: TGTGCCAGCAGTCCCTCCGGGACTAGCACAGATACGCAGTATTTT.

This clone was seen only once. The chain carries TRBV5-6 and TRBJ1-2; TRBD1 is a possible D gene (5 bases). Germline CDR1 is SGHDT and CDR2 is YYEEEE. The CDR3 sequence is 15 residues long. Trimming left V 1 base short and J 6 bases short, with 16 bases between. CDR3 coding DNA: TGTGCCAGCAGCTTGACTTCGGGGGGTGGCAATGGCTACACCTTC. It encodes CASSLTSGGGNGYTF. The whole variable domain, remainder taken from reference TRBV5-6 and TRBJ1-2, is DAGVTQSPTHLIKTRGQQVTLRCSPKSGHDTVSWYQQALGQGPQFIFQYYEEEERQRGNFPDRFSGHQFPNYSSELNVNALLLGDSALYLCASSLTSGGGNGYTFGSGTRLTVV.

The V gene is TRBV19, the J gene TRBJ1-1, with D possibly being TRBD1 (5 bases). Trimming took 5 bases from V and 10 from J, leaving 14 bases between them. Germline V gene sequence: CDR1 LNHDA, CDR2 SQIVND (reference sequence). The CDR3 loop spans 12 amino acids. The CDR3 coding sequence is TGTGCCAGTAGTCCCGGGACGGAGGGAGCTTTCTTT. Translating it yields CASSPGTEGAFF. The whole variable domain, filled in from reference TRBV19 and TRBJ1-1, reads DGGITQSPKYLFRKEGQNVTLSCEQNLNHDAMYWYRQDPGQGLRLIYYSQIVNDFQKGDIAEGYSVSREKKESFPLTVTSAQKNPTAFYLCASSPGTEGAFFGQGTRLTVV.

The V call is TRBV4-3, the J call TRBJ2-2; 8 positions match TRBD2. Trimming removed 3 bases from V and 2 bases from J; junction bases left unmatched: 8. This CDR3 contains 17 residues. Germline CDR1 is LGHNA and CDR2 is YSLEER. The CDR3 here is CASSQDSGGQNTGELFF. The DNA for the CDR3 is TGCGCCAGCAGCCAGGACAGCGGGGGCCAAAACACCGGGGAGCTGTTTTTT.

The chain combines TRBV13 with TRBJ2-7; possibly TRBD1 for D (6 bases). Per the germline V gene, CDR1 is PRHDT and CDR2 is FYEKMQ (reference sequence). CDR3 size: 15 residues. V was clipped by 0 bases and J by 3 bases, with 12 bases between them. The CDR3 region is CASSLGGTHDYEQYF. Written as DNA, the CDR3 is TGTGCCAGCAGCTTAGGCGGGACACATGACTACGAGCAGTACTTC.

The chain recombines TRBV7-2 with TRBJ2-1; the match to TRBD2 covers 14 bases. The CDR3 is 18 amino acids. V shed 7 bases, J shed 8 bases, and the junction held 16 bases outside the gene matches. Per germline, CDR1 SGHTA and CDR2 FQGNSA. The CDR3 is CASIRPIGLAGGGYEQFF. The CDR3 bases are TGTGCCAGCATAAGGCCCATAGGACTAGCGGGAGGTGGGTATGAGCAGTTCTTC. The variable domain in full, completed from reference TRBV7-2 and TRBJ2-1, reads GAGVSQSPSNKVTEKGKDVELRCDPISGHTALYWYRQSLGQGLEFLIYFQGNSAPDKSGLPSDRFSAERTGGSVSTLTIQRTQQEDSAVYLCASIRPIGLAGGGYEQFFGPGTRLTVL.

In DNA form, the CDR3 reads TGTGCCAACTACTGGGGGGGGCGCGTTGGCTACACCTTC. It specifies CANYWGGRVGYTF. The genes are TRBV30 and TRBJ1-2, with D perhaps matching TRBD1 (6 bases). The CDR3 contains 13 residues. Trimming took 8 bases from V and 7 from J, leaving 20 bases between them. CDR1 GTSNPN and CDR2 SVGIG come from the germline V gene (reference sequence).

The CDR3 DNA follows: TGTGCAAGTCGCTTAGTGAGTGATACGCAGTATTTT. Protein product: CASRLVSDTQYF. The J gene is TRBJ2-3, the V gene TRBV12-2; no check of the table's D call, TRBD2, against the DNA was made. TRBV12-2 is marked as a pseudogene. The CDR3 loop spans 12 amino acids.